The 21 T cell receptor beta chains in this list originate from one sample, sequenced in a study of CD8 T cells in ankylosing spondylitis. Points from the study as a whole: Eight or nine highly homologous variants made up a TCR beta motif that seemed to typify ankylosing spondylitis blood.

MiXCR, applied by TCRdb to the 5' RACE reads, yields one record per CDR3 protein. In the table there are about 450,000 distinct CDR3 sequences, 20% to 30% of which are singletons. These receptors' targets are unknown. Sequences were obtained from blood, either unsorted or a sorted T cell fraction (not recorded which). The source of these receptors is a male donor with ankylosing spondylitis.

The chain recombines TRBV20-1 with TRBJ2-2; 7 nucleotides match TRBD2. Germline V gene lookup returns CDR1 DFQATT and CDR2 SNEGSKA (reference sequence). The V gene end was trimmed by 2 bases and the J gene end by 7 bases; junction bases not matched to a gene: 1. CDR3 size: 12 residues. The CDR3 spells CSARRTSGELFF. The CDR3, as DNA: TGCAGTGCTAGACGGACTAGCGGGGAGCTGTTTTTT.

The chain uses TRBV7-9 and TRBJ1-1; no reliable D call. The CDR3 is 16 residues long. Germline V gives CDR1 SEHNR, CDR2 FQNEAQ (reference sequence). Trimming pared 5 bases from V and 0 bases from J, leaving 16 bases between. The CDR3 region has the DNA TGTGCCAGCAGCGTGGGAGGGCCCCCAATGAACACTGAAGCTTTCTTT. Translating gives CASSVGGPPMNTEAFF.

This clonotype was counted only a few times. The J gene is TRBJ2-5, the V gene TRBV11-2, with D possibly matching TRBD2 (6 bases). Germline V gene lookup returns CDR1 SGHAT and CDR2 FQNNGV. The CDR3 loop spans 17 amino acids. V gave up 7 bases and J gave up 0 bases, with 21 bases separating them. This chain's CDR3 is CASTPNPGDSYQETQYF. The CDR3 coding sequence is TGTGCCAGCACCCCGAATCCGGGGGATTCGTACCAAGAGACCCAGTACTTC.

The chain is built from TRBV6-2 or TRBV6-3 and TRBJ2-5; a possible D gene is TRBD2 (5 bases). With 6 bases removed from V and 7 bases from J, the gap between germline ends came to 15 bases. Germline V gene data show CDR1 as MNHEY and CDR2 as SVGEGT. The CDR3 runs to 13 residues. This CDR3 is CASRDAGRVTQYF. In nucleotides, the CDR3 is TGTGCCAGCAGAGACGCCGGGCGGGTGACCCAGTACTTC.

The chain uses TRBV19 and TRBJ1-1; D uncertain. The CDR3 contains 14 residues. The germline CDR1 and CDR2 sequences are LNHDA and SQIVND (reference sequence). Trimming left V 7 bases short and J 5 bases short, with 17 bases between. CDR3 region: CASKNAGLRTEAFF. As DNA, the CDR3 is TGTGCCAGTAAAAACGCAGGCTTGAGGACTGAAGCTTTCTTT.

This clonotype was found a few times. The rearrangement links TRBV10-3 to TRBJ2-4; 9 bases agree with TRBD1. The germline V gene has CDR1 ENHRY and CDR2 SYGVKD. The CDR3 has 15 amino acids. V was pared by 5 bases and J by 9 bases, with 11 bases of the junction left unmatched. The CDR3 is CAISKGQGEISIQYF. CDR3 DNA sequence: TGTGCCATCAGTAAGGGACAGGGAGAGATCAGCATTCAGTACTTC.

The chain couples TRBV12-3 or TRBV12-4 to TRBJ2-2; 10 positions agree with TRBD2. The V segment lost 2 bases and the J segment 4 bases; nucleotides outside the gene matches: 10. The CDR3 is 18 residues long. CDR3 nucleotide sequence: TGTGCCAGCAGTTTACGGGCAGCGGGAGGGCTGGGCACCGGGGAGCTGTTTTTT. It translates to CASSLRAAGGLGTGELFF.

This clonotype has a handful of counts. The V and J genes are TRBV24-1 and TRBJ2-3; 8 bases line up with TRBD2. The V gene's germline CDR1 is KGHDR and CDR2 SFDVKD. The CDR3 spans 16 residues. V was pared by 6 bases and J by 2 bases, with 9 bases of the junction left unmatched. In DNA form, the CDR3 reads TGTGCCACCAGTAACCCGACTAGCGAATACACAGATACGCAGTATTTT. It yields the protein CATSNPTSEYTDTQYF.

Here the CDR3 reads CSARDPGLAGSETDTQYF. CDR3 nucleotides: TGCAGTGCTAGGGATCCGGGACTAGCGGGAAGCGAGACAGATACGCAGTATTTT. The chain has TRBV20-1 and TRBJ2-3, with 13 bases identical to TRBD2. V dropped 3 bases and J dropped 3; count of bases not matched to a gene: 12. The germline V gene has CDR1 DFQATT and CDR2 SNEGSKA (reference sequence). This CDR3 has 18 amino acids.

This clonotype was counted only a few times. The rearrangement links TRBV5-1 to TRBJ2-1; a weak D match, TRBD1 (7 bases). Germline CDR1 reads SGHRS; CDR2 reads YFSETQ. V lost 2 bases and J lost 6, with 18 bases in between. This CDR3 has 16 amino acids. CDR3 protein: CASSLSQGGFINEQFF. The CDR3 region has the DNA TGCGCCAGCAGCTTATCCCAGGGGGGATTCATCAATGAGCAGTTCTTC.

This clonotype was observed a handful of times. The genes are TRBV11-2 and TRBJ2-7; TRBD1 aligns across 7 bases. Germline CDR1 is SGHAT and CDR2 is FQNNGV. This CDR3 spans 14 amino acids. V lost 4 bases, J lost 2 bases, and 5 bases stayed unmatched. CDR3 coding DNA: TGTGCCAGCAGCTCTACCGGGACAGCCTACGAGCAGTACTTC. As protein: CASSSTGTAYEQYF.

The rearrangement joins TRBV20-1 to TRBJ1-6; the D is unclear. There are 14 residues in the CDR3. Germline values: CDR1 DFQATT, CDR2 SNEGSKA (reference sequence). Trimming took off 4 bases at V and 4 bases at J, with 11 bases between the two ends. The CDR3 is CSATRLLYNSPLHF. The CDR3 DNA reads as TGCAGTGCTACCAGGCTCCTTTATAATTCACCCCTCCACTTT.

This clonotype came up a few times. This chain connects TRBV20-1 to TRBJ1-1; the D gene is possibly TRBD1 (5 bases). Germline lookup yields CDR1 DFQATT and CDR2 SNEGSKA (reference sequence). This CDR3 is built from 13 residues. Trimming took off 6 bases at V and 2 bases at J, with 13 bases between the two ends. The CDR3 region is CSASDSLNTEAFF. The CDR3, as DNA: TGCAGTGCATCCGACAGTCTTAACACTGAAGCTTTCTTT.

This clonotype appeared a few times. The chain carries TRBV20-1 and TRBJ2-7, with D perhaps being TRBD1 or TRBD2 (5 bases each). The CDR3 totals 14 residues. V lost 2 bases and J 2 bases, leaving 13 bases between the germline ends. The germline V gene encodes CDR1 DFQATT and CDR2 SNEGSKA (reference sequence). The DNA of the CDR3 is TGCAGTGCTAGATCCCGGGACCGTACCTACGAGCAGTACGTC. Translated: CSARSRDRTYEQYV.

This clonotype has only a few counts. V and J are TRBV20-1 and TRBJ1-2; 8 nucleotides match TRBD1. The CDR3 is 13 amino acids. The V and J ends lost 5 bases and 8 bases, in that order; junction bases with no gene match: 10. Per the germline V gene, CDR1 is DFQATT and CDR2 is SNEGSKA (reference sequence). CDR3 nucleotide sequence: TGCAGTGCTCTCACCCCAGGGGGCTGGGGCTACACCTTC. Translation: CSALTPGGWGYTF.

CDR3 DNA sequence: TGTGCCAGCAGCTTAGATCGGGGTATCTCCTACGAGCAGTACTTC. Residues: CASSLDRGISYEQYF. The J gene is TRBJ2-7, the V gene TRBV7-2; TRBD2 is a possible D gene (5 bases). Germline CDR1 is SGHTA and CDR2 is FQGNSA. V shed 1 base and J shed 0 bases, with 10 bases lying between them. The CDR3 is 15 residues long.

This clonotype has only a few counts. The chain couples TRBV5-1 to TRBJ2-7, with 7 nucleotides matching TRBD2. The CDR3 contains 15 residues. In germline, CDR1 is SGHRS, CDR2 YFSETQ. Germline trimming cut 0 bases from V and 1 base from J; bases unmatched to any gene: 4. As DNA, the CDR3 is TGCGCCAGCAGCTTGGGACGAGCGGGGTCCTACGAGCAGTACTTC. Translation: CASSLGRAGSYEQYF.

The rearrangement links TRBV2 to TRBJ2-7; the D is unclear. The V end lost 6 bases, the J end lost 4 bases, and 16 bases lay between the germline ends. The CDR3 extends over 14 amino acids. Germline CDR1 SNHLY, CDR2 FYNNEI. CDR3 nucleotides: TGTGCCAGCAGAAAGGACGGTTCGGAATACGAGCAGTACTTC. Translating gives CASRKDGSEYEQYF.

This chain uses TRBV10-3 with TRBJ2-1; a weak D match, TRBD2 (6 bases). CDR1 ENHRY and CDR2 SYGVKD come from the germline V gene. Trimming removed 2 bases at V and 4 bases at J, with 9 bases between. The length of the CDR3 is 14 residues. CDR3 in DNA: TGTGCCATCAGTGAGAACCGGGGGTACAATGAGCAGTTCTTC. Protein product: CAISENRGYNEQFF.

A single count supports this clonotype. An end of the junction differs from the germline gene, which may be a read error. The chain joins TRBV5-1 to TRBJ2-6; no clear D gene. Germline CDR1 reads SGHRS; CDR2 reads YFSETQ. The CDR3 contains 17 residues. CDR3 sequence reads: CASRLDHTSWGANVLTF. Written as DNA, the CDR3 is TGCGCCAGCAGGTTGGACCACACCTCATGGGGGGCCAACGTCCTGACTTTC.

The chain recombines TRBV7-2 with TRBJ2-5, with D hard to call. CDR1 is SGHTA, CDR2 FQGNSA, per germline. The CDR3 extends over 12 amino acids. V dropped 4 bases and J dropped 7 bases, with 10 bases sitting between them. In DNA, the CDR3 is TGTGCCAGCAGCTCCCCGACGGGGACCCAGTACTTC. Amino acids: CASSSPTGTQYF.